This passage covers 16 T cell receptor beta chains from one sample sequenced in a study of cytomegalovirus exposure and HLA in healthy donors. Produced via immunoSEQ multiplex PCR; TCRdb's table is partial and in-frame only. The sample shows 150,000 to 200,000 clones, around 96% of them seen only once. Source material: PBMCs. All receptors derive from a woman aged 18 to 35 in good health and CMV-seronegative.

The chain employs TRBV2 and TRBJ1-4; D gene unclear. Trimming left V 8 bases short and J 1 base short, with 5 bases between. CDR1 is SNHLY, CDR2 FYNNEI, per germline. The CDR3 consists of 12 residues. The DNA of the CDR3 is TGTGCCAGCCGTAGAACTAATGAAAAACTGTTTTTT. It codes for CASRRTNEKLFF.

This clone was seen only once. V usage is TRBV5-1 and J usage is TRBJ2-5; D gene ambiguous. The CDR3 is made up of 15 amino acids. From germline, CDR1 is SGHRS and CDR2 YFSETQ. V gave up 4 bases and J gave up 2 bases, with 15 bases separating them. CDR3 protein: CASSILSGPQETQYF. The CDR3 DNA follows: TGCGCCAGCAGCATTCTCTCCGGTCCTCAAGAGACCCAGTACTTC.

The CDR3 DNA reads as TGCGCCAGCAGCCCGAGGACAGGGCCGATCGAGACCCAGTACTTC. It is translated as CASSPRTGPIETQYF. This rearrangement joins TRBV5-1 to TRBJ2-5; 8 bases map to TRBD1. The V and J ends lost 4 bases and 5 bases, in that order; junction bases with no gene match: 10. Per the germline V gene, CDR1 is SGHRS and CDR2 is YFSETQ. The CDR3 consists of 15 residues.

V usage is TRBV7-9 and J usage is TRBJ2-7, with D maybe TRBD1 (5 bases). The CDR3 is 15 residues long. Trimming left V 3 bases short and J 0 bases short, with 12 bases between. Germline loops: CDR1 SEHNR, CDR2 FQNEAQ (reference sequence). For the CDR3, the DNA is TGTGCCAGCAGCTTGGCAGTCAGGGACTCCTACGAGCAGTACTTC. Translation gives CASSLAVRDSYEQYF.

The chain recombines TRBV5-4 with TRBJ1-2, with 9 bases lining up with TRBD1. V lost 2 bases, J lost 7 bases, and 9 bases stayed unmatched. CDR1 is SGHNT and CDR2 is YYREEE in the germline V gene (reference sequence). CDR3 size: 15 residues. CDR3 sequence reads: CASSFGTGQERGYTF. In DNA, the CDR3 is TGTGCCAGCAGCTTTGGGACAGGGCAGGAACGTGGCTACACCTTC.

The chain uses TRBV19 and TRBJ2-5; weak D call: TRBD2 (7 bases). There are 14 residues in the CDR3. V lost 3 bases and J lost 4, with 12 bases in between. Germline V lookup: CDR1 LNHDA, CDR2 SQIVND (reference sequence). CDR3 loop: CASSIGGAGETQYF. The DNA of the CDR3 is TGTGCCAGTAGTATTGGGGGGGCCGGAGAGACCCAGTACTTC.

This clone was observed a single time. Other DNA sequences within the sample encode an identical CDR3. The V gene is TRBV2, the J gene TRBJ2-5; the D gene is possibly TRBD1 (6 bases). Germline CDR1 and CDR2: SNHLY and FYNNEI. CDR3 length: 15 residues. V was clipped by 1 base and J by 1 base, with 10 bases between them. CDR3 protein: CASSEESGAQETQYF. The CDR3 DNA follows: TGTGCCAGCAGTGAAGAATCAGGGGCCCAAGAGACCCAGTACTTC.

The gene calls are TRBV18 and TRBJ1-1; the match to TRBD1 covers 7 bases. The CDR3 runs to 15 residues. Trimming removed 1 base from V and 1 base from J; junction bases left unmatched: 3. CDR1 KGHSH and CDR2 LQKENI come from the germline V gene. CDR3 sequence (DNA): TGTGCCAGCTCACCACGGTGGACAGGGAACACTGAAGCTTTCTTT. It specifies CASSPRWTGNTEAFF.

The chain recombines TRBV5-4 with TRBJ2-2, with 7 nucleotides matching TRBD2. With 1 base clipped from V and 3 bases from J, the junction kept 6 bases outside the gene matches. Germline V gene sequence: CDR1 SGHNT, CDR2 YYREEE (reference sequence). This CDR3 contains 16 residues. The CDR3, as DNA: TGTGCCAGCAGCTTGCCCAGCGGGGATCACACCGGGGAGCTGTTTTTT. It yields the protein CASSLPSGDHTGELFF.

This rearrangement joins TRBV14 to TRBJ2-5; 7 nucleotides align to TRBD1. Germline V gene sequence: CDR1 SGHDN, CDR2 FVKESK. After removal of 0 bases from V and 6 bases from J, the junction contained 10 bases not matched to a gene. This CDR3 has 16 residues. The CDR3 DNA is TGTGCCAGCAGCCAAGACGGGACAGATCCCCGGAAGACCCAGTACTTC. As protein: CASSQDGTDPRKTQYF.

The V call is TRBV19, the J call TRBJ2-7; TRBD2 aligns across 12 bases. The CDR3 spans 17 residues. V shed 3 bases and J 2 bases; nucleotides not matched to a gene: 8. The germline CDR1 and CDR2 sequences are LNHDA and SQIVND (reference sequence). CDR3 amino acids: CASSMGLAGGNPYEQYF. The CDR3 DNA reads TGTGCCAGTAGTATGGGTCTAGCGGGGGGGAACCCCTACGAGCAGTACTTC.

This sequence joins TRBV29-1 and TRBJ2-5; no clear D gene. This CDR3 contains 11 residues. CDR1 and CDR2 from the germline V gene are SQVTM and ANQGSEA. CDR3 sequence: CSDARQETQYF. The CDR3, as DNA: TGCAGTGACGCTAGGCAAGAGACCCAGTACTTC.

The chain recombines TRBV5-1 with TRBJ2-7; 8 bases agree with TRBD1. In germline, CDR1 is SGHRS, CDR2 YFSETQ. CDR3 size: 15 residues. V trimming: 4 bases; J trimming: 5 bases; junction bases outside the gene matches: 11. For the CDR3, the DNA is TGCGCCAGCAGCCCCCCCGGGACAGGAACTCACGAGCAGTACTTC. Protein product: CASSPPGTGTHEQYF.

V usage is TRBV7-3 and J usage is TRBJ1-1; D may be TRBD1 (5 bases). Trimming pared 0 bases from V and 1 base from J, leaving 9 bases between. The germline V gene has CDR1 SGHTA and CDR2 FQGTGA. This CDR3 has 15 amino acids. CDR3 region: CASSLTGGPNTEAFF. The DNA of the CDR3 is TGTGCCAGCAGCTTAACGGGGGGACCGAACACTGAAGCTTTCTTT. Supplemented by reference TRBV7-3 and TRBJ1-1, the full variable domain reads GAGVSQTPSNKVTEKGKYVELRCDPISGHTALYWYRQSLGQGPEFLIYFQGTGAADDSGLPNDRFFAVRPEGSVSTLKIQRTERGDSAVYLCASSLTGGPNTEAFFGQGTRLTVV.

This CDR3 reads CASSFGGGRGGYNEQFF. The CDR3 region has the DNA TGTGCCAGCAGCTTCGGCGGTGGGCGGGGCGGTTACAATGAGCAGTTCTTC. The chain joins TRBV5-4 to TRBJ2-1; TRBD2 might be the D (6 bases). This CDR3 region has 17 residues. Germline CDR1 reads SGHNT; CDR2 reads YYREEE (reference sequence). Trimming removed 2 bases from V and 4 bases from J, with 19 bases in between.

V gene TRBV5-7 combines with J gene TRBJ2-3; 7 nucleotides line up with TRBD2. TRBV5-7 counts as an open reading frame of uncertain function. The V and J ends lost 1 base and 5 bases, in that order; junction bases with no gene match: 13. CDR3 length: 17 amino acids. The CDR3 reads CASSLLPAGRIGDTQYF. CDR3 sequence (DNA): TGTGCCAGCAGCTTGCTTCCAGCGGGGCGGATAGGAGATACGCAGTATTTT.